This TCR beta chain was sequenced in a study of cytomegalovirus exposure and HLA in healthy donors. From the 120-subject validation cohort, which was separate from the roughly 700-subject first cohort, the donors were drawn. Measured with immunoSEQ multiplex PCR; TCRdb has only the in-frame clones, and not every one. The sample includes 200,000 to 300,000 clones, roughly 89% of them seen just once. CDR1 SNHLY and CDR2 FYNNEI come from the germline V gene. This CDR3 is 18 amino acids long. The V gene lost 6 bases and the J gene lost 1 base, with 22 bases spanning the gap. This receptor was obtained from a man between 18 and 35 years old in good health and CMV-seronegative. Specimen: PBMCs. The chain is built from TRBV2 and TRBJ2-1, with D perhaps matching TRBD2 (7 bases). The CDR3 protein is CASRPVGGRLPSYNEQFF. The CDR3, as DNA: TGTGCCAGCAGGCCAGTGGGGGGGCGCCTCCCATCCTACAATGAGCAGTTCTTC.